These 14 T cell receptor beta chains share one sample of origin, sequenced in a study of T cell changes during pregnancy in multiple sclerosis. Sequencing used immunoSEQ multiplex PCR; TCRdb keeps in-frame clones, though not all of them. The sample yields around 59,000 clones, 90% to 95% seen once. Specimen: peripheral blood, collected in the third trimester of pregnancy. These receptors were collected from a female donor in good health, enrolled as a control in a pregnancy study.

The chain couples TRBV29-1 to TRBJ1-6; 7 nucleotides agree with TRBD1. This CDR3 contains 13 residues. The germline CDR1 and CDR2 sequences are SQVTM and ANQGSEA. Trimming removed 6 bases from V and 7 bases from J; junction bases left unmatched: 6. The DNA for the CDR3 is TGCAGCGTGCGACAGGGAAACAATTCACCCCTCCACTTT. Protein: CSVRQGNNSPLHF.

The J gene is TRBJ2-1, the V gene TRBV18; 13 bases agree with TRBD2. V shed 3 bases, J shed 2 bases, and the junction held 4 bases outside the gene matches. In germline, CDR1 is KGHSH, CDR2 LQKENI. The CDR3 is made up of 17 amino acids. In DNA form, the CDR3 reads TGTGCCAGCTCACCTGGGACTAGCGGGGCTCCCTACAATGAGCAGTTCTTC. Amino acid sequence: CASSPGTSGAPYNEQFF.

This chain links TRBV7-2 with TRBJ2-5; 9 bases line up with TRBD2. V dropped 0 bases and J dropped 3; count of bases not matched to a gene: 2. This CDR3 region has 15 residues. The germline gives CDR1 SGHTA, CDR2 FQGNSA. Here the CDR3 DNA reads TGTGCCAGCAGCTTAGCGGGACTAGCAGAAGAGACCCAGTACTTC. Translation: CASSLAGLAEETQYF.

This chain connects TRBV11-3 to TRBJ2-1; TRBD2 agrees at 11 bases. V was pared by 5 bases and J by 1 base, with 13 bases of the junction left unmatched. Germline assignment: CDR1 SGHNT and CDR2 YENEEA. The CDR3 is 19 amino acids. In nucleotides, the CDR3 is TGTGCCAGCAGCGCGGGGACTAGCGGACTGGGACGGTCCTACAATGAGCAGTTCTTC. As protein: CASSAGTSGLGRSYNEQFF.

The chain is built from TRBV6-1 and TRBJ2-5; 11 bases align to TRBD2. This CDR3 is 16 amino acids long. Germline CDR1 reads MNHNS; CDR2 reads SASEGT. J was trimmed by 5 bases and V by 0 bases; bases with no gene match: 5. The CDR3 is CASSEATSGSRETQYF. The CDR3, as DNA: TGTGCCAGCAGTGAAGCTACTAGCGGGAGTAGGGAGACCCAGTACTTC.

This clone was recorded a few times. This chain joins TRBV19 and TRBJ1-2, with D perhaps TRBD1 (6 bases). The CDR3 contains 15 residues. Per germline, CDR1 LNHDA and CDR2 SQIVND (reference sequence). V was clipped by 6 bases and J by 2 bases, with 16 bases between them. The chain's CDR3 is CASRAPGHLNYGYTF. Here the CDR3 DNA reads TGTGCCAGTAGGGCTCCGGGACACCTAAACTATGGCTACACCTTC.

The V gene is TRBV5-1, the J gene TRBJ1-1; TRBD1 matches 9 bases. V dropped 1 base and J dropped 4; count of bases not matched to a gene: 5. Germline values: CDR1 SGHRS, CDR2 YFSETQ. This CDR3 comprises 15 residues. The CDR3 loop reads CASSLWDRATTEAFF. The CDR3 DNA reads as TGCGCCAGCAGCTTGTGGGACAGGGCAACCACTGAAGCTTTCTTT.

The chain uses TRBV12-5 and TRBJ2-1, with unresolved D. CDR3 length: 14 amino acids. Trimming pared 1 base from V and 8 bases from J, leaving 12 bases between. CDR1 and CDR2 (germline): LGHNT, FRNRAP. The CDR3 DNA follows: TGTGCTAGTGGTTTGGACCCCCAGGTCCATGAGCAGTTCTTC. As protein: CASGLDPQVHEQFF.

The chain has TRBV19 and TRBJ1-1; possible D gene TRBD1, 5 bases. CDR1 is LNHDA and CDR2 is SQIVND in the germline V gene (reference sequence). Trimming took off 4 bases at V and 5 bases at J, with 23 bases between the two ends. The CDR3 is 17 amino acids. The CDR3 sequence is CASSNPRVGGKYTEAFF. CDR3 nucleotide sequence: TGTGCCAGTAGTAACCCCCGCGTGGGGGGAAAATATACTGAAGCTTTCTTT.

The gene calls are TRBV4-3 and TRBJ2-4; maybe TRBD2 (5 bases). V dropped 1 base and J dropped 1 base, with 11 bases sitting between them. CDR3 length equals 16 residues. CDR1 is LGHNA and CDR2 is YSLEER in the germline V gene. The CDR3 bases are TGCGCCAGCAGCCAAGGAGGGAGCAGTGCCAAAAACATTCAGTACTTC. Encoded protein: CASSQGGSSAKNIQYF.

The V gene is TRBV6-1, the J gene TRBJ2-3; 14 bases agree with TRBD2. Trimming removed 11 bases from V and 5 bases from J; junction bases left unmatched: 9. CDR3 size: 15 residues. Looked up from germline, CDR1 is MNHNS and CDR2 is SASEGT. CDR3 residues: CAVRRTSGGRDTQYF. The CDR3 DNA is TGTGCCGTCAGACGGACTAGCGGGGGGAGAGATACGCAGTATTTT.

The chain's CDR3 is CSARPDNEQFF. CDR3 nucleotide sequence: TGCAGTGCTAGGCCAGACAATGAGCAGTTCTTC. J is TRBJ2-1 and V is TRBV20-1; D remains unclear. Germline CDR1 reads DFQATT; CDR2 reads SNEGSKA (reference sequence). The CDR3 length is 11 residues. The V end lost 3 bases, the J end lost 5 bases, and 5 bases lay between the germline ends.

This clone has only a few counts. V gene TRBV9 combines with J gene TRBJ1-2, with TRBD1 matching over 10 bases. The germline V gene has CDR1 SGDLS and CDR2 YYNGEE. Trimming cost V 4 bases and J 6 bases; bases outside gene matches: 9. The CDR3 loop spans 15 amino acids. The CDR3 sequence is CASSLLTGGVDGYTF. For the CDR3, the DNA is TGTGCCAGCAGCTTGTTGACAGGGGGCGTGGATGGCTACACCTTC.

V usage is TRBV4-2 and J usage is TRBJ2-4; 7 nucleotides line up with TRBD2. Per germline, CDR1 LGHNA and CDR2 YNFKEQ. Unmatched junction bases numbered 4, after V lost 2 bases and J lost 0 bases. The CDR3 is 16 amino acids. This CDR3 reads CASSQSSGVAKNIQYF. In DNA form, the CDR3 reads TGTGCCAGCAGCCAATCTAGCGGAGTAGCCAAAAACATTCAGTACTTC.